This T cell receptor beta chain appears in the sequencing data of a study of T cells in Graves' hyperthyroidism and ophthalmopathy. Each diagnosis drew on symptoms, thyroxine, TRAb, thyroid ultrasound and orbital computed tomography findings. A sample of blood taken at first hyperthyroidism diagnosis preceded any ophthalmopathy symptoms. What was amplified from RNA transcripts were TCR beta CDR3 regions. HTBI primers were the set used in a first-round RT-PCR of the TCR CDR3. From the multiplex PCR reads, TCRdb called clonotypes with MiXCR, one entry per CDR3 protein. The sample has some 300,000 distinct CDR3 sequences; about an eighth are singletons. Study outcomes and limitations: By a 13 V-J model, ophthalmopathy was set apart from stable hyperthyroidism.

J was trimmed by 6 bases and V by 4 bases; bases with no gene match: 11. CDR1 and CDR2 from the germline V gene are SGHTA and FQGNSA. CDR3 length: 17 residues. The sample holds many counts of this clonotype. Its specificity is not known. The sequencing input was blood. The rearrangement links TRBV7-2 to TRBJ2-2; 10 positions match TRBD1. The TCR originated in a woman aged 25 to 39 with Graves' hyperthyroidism that later progressed to Graves' ophthalmopathy. The CDR3: CASSSVPGQGSSGELFF. DNA of the CDR3: TGTGCCAGCAGCTCGGTACCGGGACAGGGGTCGTCCGGGGAGCTGTTTTTT. Full variable domain (rest looked up from reference TRBV7-2 and TRBJ2-2): GAGVSQSPSNKVTEKGKDVELRCDPISGHTALYWYRQSLGQGLEFLIYFQGNSAPDKSGLPSDRFSAERTGGSVSTLTIQRTQQEDSAVYLCASSSVPGQGSSGELFFGEGSRLTVL.